The rows below give T cell receptor beta chains drawn from one sample of a study of regulatory T cells in long-lasting Graves disease. From the multiplex PCR reads, TCRdb called clonotypes with MiXCR, one entry per CDR3 protein. This table has roughly 470,000 distinct CDR3 sequences, around 20% appearing once. The specimen comprised peripheral blood mononuclear cells (PBMCs), sampled when the disease was refractory, from a patient treated with antithyroid drugs. These receptors came from a female donor with Graves disease. The CDR3 runs from the conserved cysteine through the conserved F or W. D genes are given only for firm matches. The size of a clone is reported for some rows only, either as once, few or many, or as a class for expanded clones.

clone_size: -; j_call: TRBJ1-6; d_call: TRBD1; v_call: TRBV5-1; cdr3_length: 16; cdr3_nt: TGCGCCAGCGGGGGGACAGGAGGAATCAGTAATTCACCCCTCCACTTT; cdr3_aa: CASGGTGGISNSPLHF
clone_size: few; j_call: TRBJ2-7; d_call: -; v_call: TRBV18; cdr3_length: 15; cdr3_nt: TGTGCCAGCTCACCACTCTTTAGTCCGGACTACGAGCAGTACTTC; cdr3_aa: CASSPLFSPDYEQYF
clone_size: many; j_call: TRBJ2-5; d_call: -; v_call: TRBV30; cdr3_length: 13; cdr3_nt: TGTGCCTGGAGTGTTAACAGGAAAGAGACCCAGTACTTC; cdr3_aa: CAWSVNRKETQYF
clone_size: -; j_call: TRBJ2-1; d_call: -; v_call: TRBV6-2/TRBV6-3; cdr3_length: 12; cdr3_nt: TGTGCCAGCAGTCCAACTAGCAATGAGCAGTTCTTC; cdr3_aa: CASSPTSNEQFF
clone_size: many; j_call: TRBJ1-1; d_call: -; v_call: TRBV30; cdr3_length: 15; cdr3_nt: TGTGCCTGGGCTACTGGGGAGGCGTCCGGTTCTGAAGCTTTCTTT; cdr3_aa: CAWATGEASGSEAFF
clone_size: -; j_call: TRBJ1-6; d_call: -; v_call: TRBV7-2; cdr3_length: 15; cdr3_nt: TGTGCCAGCAGCCCAACGATGGGGGCTAATTCACCCCTCCACTTT; cdr3_aa: CASSPTMGANSPLHF
clone_size: many; j_call: TRBJ1-2; d_call: -; v_call: TRBV9; cdr3_length: 13; cdr3_nt: TGTGCCAGCAGCGTACGTCCTAACTATGGCTACACCTTC; cdr3_aa: CASSVRPNYGYTF
clone_size: -; j_call: TRBJ2-1; d_call: -; v_call: TRBV11-2; cdr3_length: 13; cdr3_nt: TGTGCCAGCAGCTTCCATGGGGCCATCGAGCAGTTCTTC; cdr3_aa: CASSFHGAIEQFF
clone_size: many; j_call: TRBJ2-5; d_call: TRBD2; v_call: TRBV27; cdr3_length: 13; cdr3_nt: TGTGCCAGCAGTTGGGGGGGGGGGGAGACCCAGTACTTC; cdr3_aa: CASSWGGGETQYF
clone_size: -; j_call: TRBJ2-3; d_call: -; v_call: TRBV7-2; cdr3_length: 15; cdr3_nt: TGTGCCAGCAGACACCGGACGGGGAGCACAGATACGCAGTATTTT; cdr3_aa: CASRHRTGSTDTQYF
clone_size: -; j_call: TRBJ2-3; d_call: -; v_call: TRBV19; cdr3_length: 15; cdr3_nt: TGTGCCAGTAGTATTATCAGGGCGAGCACAGATACGCAGTATTTT; cdr3_aa: CASSIIRASTDTQYF
clone_size: -; j_call: TRBJ1-4; d_call: TRBD1; v_call: TRBV7-2; cdr3_length: 15; cdr3_nt: TGTGCCAGCAGCCGAGGACAGGGGGCAGATGAAAAACTGTTTTTT; cdr3_aa: CASSRGQGADEKLFF
clone_size: few; j_call: TRBJ2-7; d_call: TRBD1; v_call: TRBV6-1; cdr3_length: 12; cdr3_nt: TGTGCCAGCAGGGACAGGGTCCACGAGCAGTACTTC; cdr3_aa: CASRDRVHEQYF
clone_size: many; j_call: TRBJ2-7; d_call: TRBD2; v_call: TRBV6-1; cdr3_length: 14; cdr3_nt: TGTGGGACTAGCGGGAGAGGAGGATCCTACGAGCAGTACTTC; cdr3_aa: CGTSGRGGSYEQYF
clone_size: many; j_call: TRBJ1-1; d_call: TRBD1; v_call: TRBV27; cdr3_length: 17; cdr3_nt: TGTGCCAGCAGTGAGTGGAGGGGGCAGCCCCAGGAGGCTGAAGCTTTCTTT; cdr3_aa: CASSEWRGQPQEAEAFF
clone_size: many; j_call: TRBJ1-2; d_call: -; v_call: TRBV2; cdr3_length: 13; cdr3_nt: TGTGCCAGCAGTGAAGACAGACCCTATGGCTACACCTTC; cdr3_aa: CASSEDRPYGYTF
clone_size: many; j_call: TRBJ1-1; d_call: TRBD1; v_call: TRBV9; cdr3_length: 12; cdr3_nt: TGTGCCAGCCAGGGGGAAAACACTGAAGCTTTCTTT; cdr3_aa: CASQGENTEAFF
clone_size: -; j_call: TRBJ2-7; d_call: -; v_call: TRBV4-1; cdr3_length: 12; cdr3_nt: TGCGCCAGCAGCCACCCGTCTAACGAGCAGTACTTC; cdr3_aa: CASSHPSNEQYF
clone_size: many; j_call: TRBJ2-7; d_call: -; v_call: TRBV27; cdr3_length: 13; cdr3_nt: TGTGCCAGCAGTTGGAGGGGGCCTTACGAGCAGTACTTC; cdr3_aa: CASSWRGPYEQYF
clone_size: -; j_call: TRBJ2-7; d_call: -; v_call: TRBV4-1; cdr3_length: 15; cdr3_nt: TGCGCCAGCAGCTCATCCCGAGGGCTATCCCACGAGCAGTACTTC; cdr3_aa: CASSSSRGLSHEQYF
clone_size: -; j_call: TRBJ1-1; d_call: -; v_call: TRBV4-1; cdr3_length: 14; cdr3_nt: TGCGCCAGCAGCCACCCCGGGGCGGGAACTGAAGCTTTCTTT; cdr3_aa: CASSHPGAGTEAFF
clone_size: many; j_call: TRBJ1-1; d_call: -; v_call: TRBV6-1; cdr3_length: 16; cdr3_nt: TGTGCCAGCATCCTCAGCGGAAAGGAGTTGAACACTGAAGCTTTCTTT; cdr3_aa: CASILSGKELNTEAFF
clone_size: many; j_call: TRBJ2-2; d_call: -; v_call: TRBV20-1; cdr3_length: 14; cdr3_nt: TGCAGTGCTAGACGTGCGCCGAACACCGGGGAGCTGTTTTTT; cdr3_aa: CSARRAPNTGELFF
clone_size: -; j_call: TRBJ2-7; d_call: -; v_call: TRBV20-1; cdr3_length: 13; cdr3_nt: TGCAGTTCCCTTAGCGGCTCATCCTACGAGCAGTACTTC; cdr3_aa: CSSLSGSSYEQYF
clone_size: many; j_call: TRBJ2-7; d_call: TRBD1; v_call: TRBV7-2; cdr3_length: 14; cdr3_nt: TGTGCCAGCAGCACAATACGGACAGGGGGCGAGCAGTACTTC; cdr3_aa: CASSTIRTGGEQYF
clone_size: -; j_call: TRBJ2-7; d_call: TRBD1; v_call: TRBV13; cdr3_length: 15; cdr3_nt: TGTGCCAGCAGCTATACGGGACAGGGTGACTACGAGCAGTACTTC; cdr3_aa: CASSYTGQGDYEQYF
clone_size: many; j_call: TRBJ1-1; d_call: -; v_call: TRBV12-3/TRBV12-4; cdr3_length: 15; cdr3_nt: TGTGCCAGCACCCCGGGGGGCAGGGTGAACACTGAAGCTTTCTTT; cdr3_aa: CASTPGGRVNTEAFF
clone_size: -; j_call: TRBJ1-4; d_call: -; v_call: TRBV7-8; cdr3_length: 15; cdr3_nt: TGTGCCAGCAGCTTAGAAAGGGGGTTTAATGAAAAACTGTTTTTT; cdr3_aa: CASSLERGFNEKLFF
clone_size: few; j_call: TRBJ1-2; d_call: TRBD1; v_call: TRBV6-1; cdr3_length: 14; cdr3_nt: TGTGCCAGCAGTGAAAGCAGGACAGGGTATGGCAACACCTTC; cdr3_aa: CASSESRTGYGNTF
clone_size: many; j_call: TRBJ2-5; d_call: -; v_call: TRBV12-3/TRBV12-4; cdr3_length: 15; cdr3_nt: TGTGCCAGCAGTTTAGCGGGAGAGTACCAAGAGACCCAGTACTTC; cdr3_aa: CASSLAGEYQETQYF
clone_size: many; j_call: TRBJ1-5; d_call: -; v_call: TRBV28; cdr3_length: 15; cdr3_nt: TGTGCCAGCAGGAGGGCGGGGGCTGGCAATCAGCCCCAGCATTTT; cdr3_aa: CASRRAGAGNQPQHF
clone_size: few; j_call: TRBJ2-1; d_call: TRBD2; v_call: TRBV20-1; cdr3_length: 16; cdr3_nt: TGCAGTGCTAGAGTGCCCGGGACTAGCGGAAGGGGTGAGCAGTTCTTC; cdr3_aa: CSARVPGTSGRGEQFF
clone_size: many; j_call: TRBJ2-2; d_call: -; v_call: TRBV2; cdr3_length: 13; cdr3_nt: TGTGCCAGCGGACGAGAAGTCCCCGGGGAGCTGTTTTTT; cdr3_aa: CASGREVPGELFF
clone_size: many; j_call: TRBJ2-7; d_call: -; v_call: TRBV28; cdr3_length: 11; cdr3_nt: TGTGCCACCCAAAGGATGAACGAGCAGTACTTC; cdr3_aa: CATQRMNEQYF
clone_size: -; j_call: TRBJ1-5; d_call: -; v_call: TRBV30; cdr3_length: 12; cdr3_nt: TGTGCCTGGAGTGTACGTCAGCAGCCCCAGCATTTT; cdr3_aa: CAWSVRQQPQHF
clone_size: few; j_call: TRBJ2-7; d_call: TRBD2; v_call: TRBV6-2/TRBV6-3; cdr3_length: 15; cdr3_nt: TGTGCCAGCAGGGGCACTAGCGGGAGGGGCCACGAGCAGTACTTC; cdr3_aa: CASRGTSGRGHEQYF
clone_size: few; j_call: TRBJ1-3; d_call: -; v_call: TRBV7-2; cdr3_length: 14; cdr3_nt: TGTGCCAGCAGCTTCGGGGACTCTGGAAACACCATATATTTT; cdr3_aa: CASSFGDSGNTIYF
clone_size: few; j_call: TRBJ1-3; d_call: TRBD1; v_call: TRBV7-2; cdr3_length: 14; cdr3_nt: TGTGCCAGCAGCCCCCGGGACAGGGAATACACCATATATTTT; cdr3_aa: CASSPRDREYTIYF
clone_size: -; j_call: TRBJ1-1; d_call: -; v_call: TRBV7-8; cdr3_length: 16; cdr3_nt: TGTGCCAGCAGCTTAGCGACAGTGGGGATGAACACTGAAGCTTTCTTT; cdr3_aa: CASSLATVGMNTEAFF
clone_size: -; j_call: TRBJ2-2; d_call: TRBD2; v_call: TRBV9; cdr3_length: 18; cdr3_nt: TGTGCCAGCAGCGTAGGACTAGCGGGAAGGGTCGGCACCGGGGAGCTGTTTTTT; cdr3_aa: CASSVGLAGRVGTGELFF
clone_size: many; j_call: TRBJ1-5; d_call: -; v_call: TRBV2; cdr3_length: 16; cdr3_nt: TGTGCCAGCAGTGGCCCCGATAGGGTAGGCAATCAGCCCCAGCATTTT; cdr3_aa: CASSGPDRVGNQPQHF
clone_size: many; j_call: TRBJ1-6; d_call: TRBD1; v_call: TRBV12-3/TRBV12-4; cdr3_length: 14; cdr3_nt: TGTGCCAGCAGTACCGGACAGGGAAATTCACCCCTCCACTTT; cdr3_aa: CASSTGQGNSPLHF
clone_size: few; j_call: TRBJ1-1; d_call: TRBD1; v_call: TRBV13; cdr3_length: 19; cdr3_nt: TGTGCCAGCAGTCTTTTCTCCGGGGACAGCCGAATTATGAACACTGAAGCTTTCTTT; cdr3_aa: CASSLFSGDSRIMNTEAFF
clone_size: many; j_call: TRBJ1-1; d_call: TRBD1; v_call: TRBV12-3/TRBV12-4; cdr3_length: 14; cdr3_nt: TGTGCCAGCAGTTCAAACAGGGGGCGAACTGAAGCTTTCTTT; cdr3_aa: CASSSNRGRTEAFF
clone_size: -; j_call: TRBJ2-7; d_call: -; v_call: TRBV20-1; cdr3_length: 15; cdr3_nt: TGCAGTGCTAGAGACCACCGACTAGTGACCTACGAGCAGTACTTC; cdr3_aa: CSARDHRLVTYEQYF
clone_size: -; j_call: TRBJ1-1; d_call: -; v_call: TRBV6-1; cdr3_length: 14; cdr3_nt: TGTGCCAGCGTTATTGGTGCCGGAAAGACTGAAGCTTTCTTT; cdr3_aa: CASVIGAGKTEAFF
clone_size: many; j_call: TRBJ2-5; d_call: -; v_call: TRBV7-9; cdr3_length: 14; cdr3_nt: TGTGCCAGCAGCTGGGGACCATCACAAGAGACCCAGTACTTC; cdr3_aa: CASSWGPSQETQYF
clone_size: -; j_call: TRBJ1-1; d_call: TRBD1; v_call: TRBV3-1; cdr3_length: 18; cdr3_nt: TGTGCCAGCAGCCAAGAAACGGAATACACAGGGGAGGACCCTGAAGCTTTCTTT; cdr3_aa: CASSQETEYTGEDPEAFF
clone_size: many; j_call: TRBJ1-2; d_call: -; v_call: TRBV6-1; cdr3_length: 14; cdr3_nt: TGTGCCAGCAGTGAAATCGGCGGGATTTCTGGCTACACCTTC; cdr3_aa: CASSEIGGISGYTF
clone_size: few; j_call: TRBJ2-5; d_call: -; v_call: TRBV10-3; cdr3_length: 15; cdr3_nt: TGTGCCATCAGTGAGTCTACGACTAGTGCCGAGACCCAGTACTTC; cdr3_aa: CAISESTTSAETQYF
clone_size: -; j_call: TRBJ2-5; d_call: -; v_call: TRBV5-1; cdr3_length: 15; cdr3_nt: TGCGCCAGCAGCTCAACCCGAAGGGGAATGGAGACCCAGTACTTC; cdr3_aa: CASSSTRRGMETQYF